The clone carrying this T cell receptor (beta chain) appeared many times. The data were obtained in a study of cytotoxic CD8 clonotypes in ibrutinib-treated CLL. CDR3 length equals 11 residues. CDR1 MNHNY and CDR2 SVGAGI come from the germline V gene (reference sequence). V gave up 5 bases and J gave up 11 bases, with 9 bases separating them. Libraries were prepared by immunoSEQ multiplex PCR; TCRdb keeps only in-frame clonotypes and omits some of them. The data show tens of thousands of clones, approximately 57% seen once. This TCR derives from a human donor with chronic lymphocytic leukemia. The chain has TRBV6-6 and TRBJ1-4; unclear D gene. The sample consisted of PBMCs, taken after 12 months of ibrutinib treatment. CDR3: CASSRAGKLFF. As DNA, the CDR3 is TGTGCCAGCAGTCGGGCTGGGAAACTGTTTTTT.